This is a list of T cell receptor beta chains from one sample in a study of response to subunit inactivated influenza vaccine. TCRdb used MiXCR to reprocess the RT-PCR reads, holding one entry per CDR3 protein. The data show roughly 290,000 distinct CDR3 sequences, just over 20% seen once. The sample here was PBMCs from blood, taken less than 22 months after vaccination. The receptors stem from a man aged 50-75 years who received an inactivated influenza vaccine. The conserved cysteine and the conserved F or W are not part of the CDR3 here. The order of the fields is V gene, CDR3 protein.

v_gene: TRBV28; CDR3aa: ASSFGTVNTEAF
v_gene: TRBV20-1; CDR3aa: SARDLQPGNTIY
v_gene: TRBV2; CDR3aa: ASSEVRTSSYNEQF
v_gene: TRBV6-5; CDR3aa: ASSYSVNTEAF
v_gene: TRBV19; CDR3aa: ASSIRVRAETQY
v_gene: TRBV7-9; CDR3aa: ASTNQYTEAF
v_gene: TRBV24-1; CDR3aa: ATSDLLEDTDTQY
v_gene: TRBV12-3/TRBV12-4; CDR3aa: ASSKRGLSYEQY
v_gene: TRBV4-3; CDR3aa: ASSQDIGGSPLTYTQY
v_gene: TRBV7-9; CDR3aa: ASTLSQGGSFEAF
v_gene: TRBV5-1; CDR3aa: ASSQEGLAGGVYNEQF
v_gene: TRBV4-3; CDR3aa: ASSQDPGTGGNTIY
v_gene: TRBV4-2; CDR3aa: ASSQDNGVGHEKLF
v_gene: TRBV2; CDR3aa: ASSEGRRVSGNTIY
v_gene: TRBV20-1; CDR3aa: STRGALNNEQF
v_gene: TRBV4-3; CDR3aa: ASSPRWGGSYNEQF
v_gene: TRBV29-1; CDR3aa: SVVRTGTYEQY
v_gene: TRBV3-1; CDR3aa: ASSRGQEDYQPQH
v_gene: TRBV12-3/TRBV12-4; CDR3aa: ASSLTGLARGSYEQY
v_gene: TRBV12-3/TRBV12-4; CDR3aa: ASSGLTWGRNYGYT
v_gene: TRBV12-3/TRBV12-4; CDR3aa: ASSLGSRQLGGQETQY
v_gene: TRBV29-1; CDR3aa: SVRQGSSSGANVLT
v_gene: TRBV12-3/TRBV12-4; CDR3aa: ASSGTGNYGYT
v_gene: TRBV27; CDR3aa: ASSPSSGTNNEQF
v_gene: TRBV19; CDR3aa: ASSITSAEQF
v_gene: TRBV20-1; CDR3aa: SGEDRLLGGYT
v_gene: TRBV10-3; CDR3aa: AISESMGGNTEAF
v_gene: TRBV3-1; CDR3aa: ASSQDLGTGNSPLH
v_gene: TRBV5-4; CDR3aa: ASSLEQGNLEGYT